This section outlines one T cell receptor (beta chain) sequence together with its context. The clone's antigen remains unknown. This entry comes from a study of cytomegalovirus exposure and HLA in healthy donors (TCRdb year 2017). With regard to the full study: An earlier analysis of 587 of the donors reported about 280 Gb of sequence data and roughly 120 million unique TCR beta sequences obtained from about 170 million T cells. An earlier analysis of more than 450 of the donors used high-throughput TCR beta sequencing to judge whether each TCR beta V gene segment behaved as functional or pseudogenic. The aim of the study was to test whether cataloging public T cell receptors could identify signatures of past pathogen exposure. In addition to the first cohort of 650 to 750 subjects, a separate validation cohort of approximately 110 different subjects was used. Among under 450 genotyped donors of the cohort, an average of approximately 230,000 unique TCR beta nucleotide sequences were sequenced per donor, 15% to 20% of them non-productive. The later analysis used no new phenotypic data to find candidate immune exposures, relying instead on TCR beta sequences and their occurrence across donors. A later analysis re-examined previously published TCR beta repertoires from over 500 donors and added high-resolution HLA genotyping to investigate patterns of TCR occurrence. Typing coverage differed by locus: A, B, C, DRB1 and DQB1 were typed in about 629-640 donors, DQA1 in around 500, DPA1 in some 600, and DPB1 in 472. Using immunosequencing, the study profiled T cell repertoires from around 670 subjects and related those repertoires to cytomegalovirus serostatus. HLA typing included class I and class II loci at four-digit resolution. All discovery cohort repertoires had been generated on a single sequencing platform. Of the approximately 400 genotyped donors, roughly 80% fell in the genetic ancestry cluster associated with self-reported Caucasian donors. To predict cytomegalovirus infection status, the study brought together high-throughput TCR immunosequencing, statistical association of individual TCRs with disease status, and machine learning. Because of strong linkage in the cohort, roughly 5 DR-DQ haplotypes were treated as single units for association and clustering. Genome-wide SNP genotypes for about 65% of the roughly 670 donors were used in a later genetic analysis, which treated that subset as a discovery cohort. An early release covering some 640 HLA-typed donors comprised approximately 290 gigabases of sequencing data and about 90 million unique TCR sequences. Donor age, sex, ethnicity and CMV serostatus were compiled alongside the repertoire data. What the study reported, not specific to this receptor: A group of highly shared sequence variants was considered likely to be a technical artifact of the sequencing pipeline. Because HLA typing was unavailable for some donors at each locus, only the typed subset was used in association tests. According to a later analysis, parvovirus B19, influenza, CMV and Epstein-Barr virus appeared linked to several top co-occurrence clusters. Because counts were too low, about 17 rarely observed V segments, including chromosome 9 orphons, were excluded from the earlier analysis of 587 of the donors. The classifier was reported to diagnose cytomegalovirus status with high specificity and sensitivity in both the original cohort and the validation cohort. According to a later genetic analysis, donors in an Asian-associated ancestry cluster had fewer N-insertions in productive TCRs than the approximately 670-donor mean. According to a later analysis, most CMV-associated TCR beta chains appeared to be HLA-restricted, and the HLA associations seemed to be driven largely by CMV exposure. In this cohort, only TCR beta chains were sequenced, and detectable features were limited by the absence of alpha or paired-chain data. Sequencing depth was assumed to be roughly uniform across donors in the presence/absence analyses, though that assumption may not hold. Strong co-occurrence of HLA alleles, especially DR and DQ, made assigning TCR associations to individual alleles difficult. In an earlier analysis of approximately 600 of the donors, most TCR beta V segments were observed in productive rearrangements about 87% or about 30% of the time, broadly matching IMGT annotations. In vitro tests confirmed that a few of the cytomegalovirus-associated TCR beta chains recognize cytomegalovirus antigens. In a later analysis, TCR association rates were found to vary across HLA loci, with the most associated TCRs seen for DRB1 alleles and the fewest for HLA-C alleles. A later analysis found that HLA-associated TCR beta chains were more clonally expanded and had lower generation probabilities than equally common non-associated chains. Correlated functional status among segregating V segments might be attributable to linkage disequilibrium, but an unknown experimental factor could not be ruled out. While some public TCRs were present in many individuals, most TCR sequences turned up only very rarely across donors. A further reported finding was that TCR beta sequences accurately predicted the HLA-A and HLA-B alleles for most subjects in the first cohort. Immune exposure information for the cohort was limited to CMV serostatus. In a later genetic analysis, a missense DCLRE1C variant was associated with V-gene and J-gene trimming of TCR beta chains, and the association was replicated in an independent cohort. According to the authors, the approach could potentially be generalized to other disease states and immunological phenotypes. Specific HLA alleles were associated with 18,000 or so TCR beta sequences at a false discovery rate of 0.05 in a later analysis. Because the 87-base-pair reads could not distinguish some IMGT-functional V segments, including TRBV6-2 and TRBV6-3, those segments were excluded. The study listed approximately 160 TCR beta chains as associated with cytomegalovirus.

Library preparation employed the immunoSEQ multiplex PCR assay. The multiplex PCR relied on a mix of 60 forward primers for TCR Vbeta segments and 13 reverse primers for TCR Jbeta segments. The CDR3 region of rearranged TCR beta genes was amplified from genomic DNA with a multiplex PCR assay. On the Illumina HiSeq System, the amplified TCR beta libraries were sequenced as 87-base-pair reads. On the study's bioinformatics: In a later analysis, 70 million to 95 million unique TCR beta chains were counted across the 500 to 850 repertoires, and some 10 million of these chains were shared by at least two donors. Raw reads were error-corrected and collapsed into unique sequences with a nearest-neighbor algorithm that merged closely related sequences to remove PCR and sequencing errors. Alignment of CDR3 sequences to IMGT reference sequences was used to assign V, D and J gene segments. Each retained sequence needed at least a six-nucleotide match to both a V gene segment and a J gene segment. A rearrangement was called productive if the CDR3 had no stop codons and remained in frame with V and J, and every other rearrangement was called non-productive. Following IMGT convention, CDR3 was defined as the stretch from the second conserved V-encoded cysteine up to the conserved J-encoded phenylalanine. The earlier analysis of about 560 of the donors excluded any sequence lacking an unambiguous match to a single V gene segment. An earlier analysis of roughly 590 of the donors called V segments functional above 56.7% productive rearrangements and segregating when the between-donor standard deviation exceeded 5%. To diagnose cytomegalovirus status from the catalog of TCR beta chain sequences, a statistical classification framework was built. A later analysis assigned V and J genes by comparing TCR nucleotide sequences with IMGT/GENE-DB human TR gene sequences. Using the TCRdist pipeline, a later analysis assigned CDR3 sequences along with most-parsimonious VDJ recombination scenarios. A later analysis defined each TCR beta chain by its CDR3 amino acid sequence plus V-gene family, and excluded reads lacking a unique V-gene family. As a way to deal with suspected cross-contamination and a sequencing artifact, a later analysis dropped 592 nucleotide sequences that were highly shared and had low generation probability. In a later analysis, a clonal expansion index for each public chain was calculated from normalized within-repertoire ranks of inferred template counts. A later analysis computed generation probabilities with a VDJ recombination model fitted to out-of-frame rearrangements, and checked the results against IGoR. In a later analysis, TCR-TCR, TCR-HLA and TCR-CMV co-occurrence was scored with hypergeometric tests, and a repertoire-size bias correction was applied to TCR pairs. False discovery rates were estimated in a later analysis by permuting HLA or CMV assignments 20 times. In a later analysis, co-occurring TCRs were grouped with DBSCAN, and TCRdist sequence similarity was added when clustering was performed within HLA-allele-positive subsets. For co-occurrence clustering, repertoires with fewer than 30,000 or more than 120,000 public chains were excluded, along with five or six repertoires with anomalous nucleotide sharing. The immuneACCESS repertoire file appears here via TCRdb, limited to in-frame rearrangements. These files lack a portion of the clones; in checked studies, under half of the deficit traces to unresolved V genes, and the cause of the others is not known. That table gives V, J and clone size, and the DNA gave D and trimming. This sample's table lists around 70,000 clones. The ten most abundant clones make up 4% to 5.5% of the sample.

The cohort was made up of about 610 healthy bone marrow donors. All cohort members were sampled while nominally healthy, although unrecorded immune exposures were likely present. The donor tested CMV seropositive and was one of the 289 seropositive cohort members. A peripheral blood sample was provided by each donor, and peripheral blood mononuclear cells were used for TCR beta sequencing. Genomic DNA was extracted from the blood cell samples with the Qiagen DNeasy Blood Extraction Kit. The CDR3 runs 12 amino acids, cysteine and phenylalanine included. Only the CDR3 DNA stays, 36 bases, in frame from base 1. CDR1 SQVTM and CDR2 ANQGSEA are derived from the germline V gene. V loses 4 bases of germline sequence and J loses 3 bases, and the interval between the two ends is 9 bases.

The specimen sequenced was PBMCs. The rearranged segments are TRBV29-1 and TRBJ1-1, with the D gene call left open. The sequence was obtained from a woman in her forties in good health and CMV-seropositive. The nucleotide sequence reads TGCAGCGTTGCCCGGGAGCACACTGAAGCTTTCTTT. Its amino acids are CSVAREHTEAFF. The entire variable domain, with the stretches around the CDR3 drawn from the reference TRBV29-1 and TRBJ1-1 proteins, is SAVISQKPSRDICQRGTSLTIQCQVDSQVTMMFWYRQQPGQSLTLIATANQGSEATYESGFVIDKFPISRPNLTFSTLTVSNMSPEDSSIYLCSVAREHTEAFFGQGTRLTVV.